These 9 T cell receptor beta chains share one sample of origin, sequenced in a study of blood T cell repertoires in COVID-19. The table came from immunoSEQ multiplex PCR; TCRdb's copy has only in-frame clones and leaves some out. Of some 100,000 clones in the sample, 85% to 90% were seen once. The sample consisted of peripheral blood. The receptor set was obtained from a woman older than 75 with active COVID-19.

The rearrangement links TRBV3-1 (or the pseudogene TRBV3-2) to TRBJ1-1; 8 nucleotides line up with TRBD1. The germline gives CDR1 LGHDT, CDR2 YNNKEL (reference sequence). The CDR3 runs 16 residues. With V trimmed by 4 bases and J by 5 bases, 12 bases remained unmatched. This CDR3 reads CASSPAKGQVRTEAFF. CDR3 DNA: TGTGCCAGCAGCCCGGCCAAGGGACAGGTAAGGACTGAAGCTTTCTTT.

J is TRBJ1-4 and V is TRBV9; D is unresolved. The CDR3 runs to 15 residues. V was trimmed by 4 bases and J by 6 bases, leaving 16 bases between them. CDR1 is SGDLS and CDR2 is YYNGEE in the germline V gene. The CDR3 loop is CASSLRDTSDEKLFF. The CDR3, as DNA: TGTGCCAGCAGCCTACGGGATACCTCGGATGAAAAACTGTTTTTT.

V and J are TRBV7-8 and TRBJ2-5, with D possibly matching TRBD2 (6 bases). The germline CDR1 and CDR2 sequences are SGHVS and FQNEAQ. The CDR3 runs 15 residues. V shed 5 bases and J shed 5 bases, with 18 bases lying between them. The CDR3 bases are TGTGCCAGCAGCCAGTGGCAGGGAGGCCTCGAGACCCAGTACTTC. This translates into CASSQWQGGLETQYF.

The genes are TRBV27 and TRBJ2-5; possible D gene TRBD2, 5 bases. Germline V CDR1 and CDR2: MNHEY, SMNVEV (reference sequence). CDR3 length: 13 residues. Trimming shortened V by 4 bases and J by 4 bases, and 10 bases separated the two germline ends. CDR3 in amino acids: CASSSRERETQYF. DNA of the CDR3: TGTGCCAGCAGTTCGAGGGAGAGAGAGACCCAGTACTTC.

V and J are TRBV6-4 and TRBJ1-5; 8 bases are a match to TRBD1. This CDR3 is built from 18 residues. V was pared by 6 bases and J by 6 bases, with 19 bases of the junction left unmatched. In germline, CDR1 is MRHNA, CDR2 SNTAGT. CDR3 coding DNA: TGTGCCAGCAGGGAAAATATTCTCAGGGGGCGGTGGGGTCAGCCCCAGCATTTT. This encodes CASRENILRGRWGQPQHF.

The CDR3 reads CASSEDNTYEQYF. CDR3 nucleotides: TGTGCCAGCAGCGAGGACAACACCTACGAGCAGTACTTC. The chain carries TRBV9 and TRBJ2-7; TRBD1 is a possible D gene (5 bases). The CDR3 is 13 residues long. Germline V gene lookup returns CDR1 SGDLS and CDR2 YYNGEE. V was clipped by 3 bases and J by 2 bases, with 9 bases between them.

This chain joins TRBV28 and TRBJ2-5, with D possibly TRBD2 on 7 matching bases. This CDR3 is built from 14 residues. Trimming removed 5 bases at V and 7 bases at J, with 17 bases between. Germline loops: CDR1 MDHEN, CDR2 SYDVKM. CDR3 amino acids: CASSQGRGGRTQYF. DNA for the CDR3: TGTGCCAGCAGTCAGGGGAGGGGGGGACGGACCCAGTACTTC.

This chain connects TRBV7-2 to TRBJ1-1; 7 nucleotides agree with TRBD1. This CDR3 is 12 amino acids long. In germline, CDR1 is SGHTA, CDR2 FQGNSA. The junction had 5 bases not matched to a gene; V was cut back by 5 bases and J by 8 bases. The CDR3 bases are TGTGCCAGCAGCCCCTGGGACAGAGAAGCTTTCTTT. This translates into CASSPWDREAFF.

This chain joins TRBV24-1 and TRBJ1-5; no clear D. The CDR3 loop spans 13 amino acids. Germline loops: CDR1 KGHDR, CDR2 SFDVKD. The V gene lost 2 bases and the J gene lost 4 bases, with 5 bases spanning the gap. This chain's CDR3 is CATSDSSNQPQHF. As DNA, the CDR3 is TGTGCCACCAGTGATTCTTCTAATCAGCCCCAGCATTTT.